These 27 T cell receptor beta chains originate from one sample sequenced in a study of T cells after yellow fever vaccination. TCRdb passed the 5' RACE reads through MiXCR, listing each CDR3 protein once. The table includes a few hundred thousand distinct CDR3 sequences, 17% detected once. The material was PBMCs, obtained 5 days after the first yellow fever vaccination. The receptor set was obtained from a man aged 18-30 years who received the YFV17D yellow fever vaccine.

This clonotype was seen a handful of times. The CDR3: CASSPGTGQGETQYF. For the CDR3, the DNA is TGCGCCAGCAGCCCCGGGACAGGGCAGGGAGAGACCCAGTACTTC. This chain uses TRBV5-1 with TRBJ2-5, with TRBD1 matching 9 bases. The V segment lost 4 bases and the J segment 4 bases; nucleotides outside the gene matches: 8. Germline V gene sequence: CDR1 SGHRS, CDR2 YFSETQ. The length of the CDR3 is 15 residues.

The V call is TRBV10-3, the J call TRBJ1-1; D unresolved. This CDR3 contains 13 residues. Trimming pared 0 bases from V and 6 bases from J, leaving 8 bases between. The germline gives CDR1 ENHRY, CDR2 SYGVKD. CDR3 DNA: TGTGCCATCAGTGAGTCAGGGTACGCTGAAGCTTTCTTT. The encoded protein is CAISESGYAEAFF.

This clonotype has only a few counts. The chain uses TRBV5-4 and TRBJ2-7, with 7 bases fitting TRBD2. This CDR3 is 14 amino acids long. Per the germline V gene, CDR1 is SGHNT and CDR2 is YYREEE (reference sequence). Trimming took 5 bases from V and 3 from J; bases not matched to a gene: 8. The DNA of the CDR3 is TGTGCCAGCAGTTCTGCCCGGGACTACTACGAGCAGTACTTC. Translating gives CASSSARDYYEQYF.

V usage is TRBV5-1 and J usage is TRBJ1-1; the D gene is possibly TRBD1 (6 bases). The germline CDR1 and CDR2 sequences are SGHRS and YFSETQ. The CDR3 length is 15 residues. Trimming stripped 0 bases from V and 3 bases from J, with 12 bases between. The CDR3 loop reads CASSLARGLDTEAFF. The CDR3 DNA reads as TGCGCCAGCAGCTTGGCGAGGGGGTTGGACACTGAAGCTTTCTTT.

This clonotype was detected only a few times. This chain links TRBV10-2 with TRBJ2-7, with 9 bases that match TRBD1. This CDR3 spans 15 amino acids. V gave up 7 bases and J gave up 0 bases; unmatched junction bases: 7. The germline CDR1 and CDR2 sequences are WSHSY and SAAADI. Written as DNA, the CDR3 is TGCGCCAGCACCGACAGGGGGTATAGCTCCTACGAGCAGTACTTC. This translates into CASTDRGYSSYEQYF.

V usage is TRBV15 and J usage is TRBJ2-7; D gene uncertain. This CDR3 is built from 15 residues. Germline values: CDR1 LNHNV, CDR2 YYDKDF (reference sequence). V was pared by 0 bases and J by 0 bases, with 9 bases between. CDR3 sequence (DNA): TGTGCCACCAGCAGAGATCTACTGGTCTCCTACGAGCAGTACTTC. This sequence encodes CATSRDLLVSYEQYF.

This clonotype came up a few times. V and J are TRBV10-3 and TRBJ2-1, with 12 bases aligning to TRBD2. CDR1 and CDR2 from the germline V gene are ENHRY and SYGVKD. This CDR3 spans 15 amino acids. Trimming at V came to 5 bases and at J to 1 base, leaving 0 bases not matched to a gene. CDR3 sequence: CAISTSGGSYNEQFF. The CDR3 DNA follows: TGTGCCATCAGTACTAGCGGGGGGTCCTACAATGAGCAGTTCTTC.

This clonotype was observed a few times. Sequence at one end of the junction differs from germline and may be a read error. This chain connects TRBV5-1 to TRBJ2-7, with 9 bases fitting TRBD1. CDR1 is SGHRS, CDR2 YFSETQ, per germline. The CDR3 spans 14 residues. CDR3 residues: CASNLGQGPPEQYF. CDR3 nucleotide sequence: TGCGCCAGCAACTTGGGACAGGGTCCTCCCGAGCAGTACTTC.

This clonotype was seen more than once but under ten times. The J gene is TRBJ2-5, the V gene TRBV5-1; D perhaps matches TRBD1 (6 bases). Germline lookup yields CDR1 SGHRS and CDR2 YFSETQ. The CDR3 runs 16 residues. Trimming removed 2 bases at V and 1 base at J, with 15 bases between. The CDR3 loop is CASSLTGIAPQETQYF. The CDR3, as DNA: TGCGCCAGCAGCTTAACAGGGATTGCGCCCCAAGAGACCCAGTACTTC.

V usage is TRBV5-1 and J usage is TRBJ2-1, with 10 bases identical to TRBD1. The V segment lost 3 bases and the J segment 5 bases; nucleotides outside the gene matches: 2. Germline values: CDR1 SGHRS, CDR2 YFSETQ. The CDR3 totals 14 residues. CDR3 in amino acids: CASSSDRGNNEQFF. CDR3 nucleotides: TGCGCCAGCAGCTCGGACAGGGGGAACAATGAGCAGTTCTTC.

This chain uses TRBV6-4 with TRBJ2-2; D is possibly TRBD2 (6 bases). The CDR3 runs to 15 residues. The V end lost 0 bases, the J end lost 4 bases, and 9 bases lay between the germline ends. Germline V gene data show CDR1 as MRHNA and CDR2 as SNTAGT. The CDR3 DNA is TGTGCCAGCAGTGACTCCAACGGGGGCACCGGGGAGCTGTTTTTT. Translated: CASSDSNGGTGELFF.

This clonotype was found a few times. This chain joins TRBV20-1 and TRBJ2-3, with TRBD2 matching over 9 bases. Germline CDR1 DFQATT, CDR2 SNEGSKA (reference sequence). Unmatched junction bases numbered 5, after V lost 6 bases and J lost 1 base. The CDR3 length is 14 residues. The CDR3 DNA sequence: TGCAGTGCGGGAAGCGGGGGGCGCACAGATACGCAGTATTTT. Protein: CSAGSGGRTDTQYF.

This sequence joins TRBV6-2 or TRBV6-3 and TRBJ1-1; D is ambiguous. CDR3 length equals 10 residues. Trimming stripped 8 bases from V and 11 bases from J, with 12 bases between. Germline CDR1 is MNHEY and CDR2 is SVGEGT. Written as DNA, the CDR3 is TGTGCCAGCGGTTCGACGGCGGCTTTCTTT. Its translation: CASGSTAAFF.

This clonotype came up a few times. The rearrangement links TRBV4-3 to TRBJ2-2, with a tentative D call TRBD2 (5 bases). The V end lost 1 base, the J end lost 10 bases, and 13 bases lay between the germline ends. The CDR3 loop spans 14 amino acids. Germline V gene lookup returns CDR1 LGHNA and CDR2 YSLEER. The CDR3, as DNA: TGCGCCAGCAGCCAAGTTTGGTGGGAGACGGAGCTGTTTTTT. Its translation: CASSQVWWETELFF.

V is TRBV7-9 and J is TRBJ2-7, with a weak D call TRBD2 (5 bases). The CDR3 sequence is 15 residues long. The V and J ends lost 5 bases and 4 bases respectively, with 18 bases between them. CDR1 is SEHNR and CDR2 is FQNEAQ in the germline V gene (reference sequence). CDR3 sequence: CASSPDGGDGYEQYF. CDR3 DNA: TGTGCCAGCAGCCCAGACGGAGGAGATGGGTACGAGCAGTACTTC.

Only a few counts were recorded for this clonotype. The chain joins TRBV4-2 to TRBJ2-5; TRBD2 matches at 13 bases. CDR1 and CDR2 (germline): LGHNA, YNFKEQ. The CDR3 runs to 15 residues. The J segment lost 3 bases and the V segment lost 6 bases, leaving 4 bases of the junction unmatched. CDR3 nucleotide sequence: TGTGCCAGCAGATCTGGACTAGCGGGGGAAGAGACCCAGTACTTC. It is translated as CASRSGLAGEETQYF.

The J gene is TRBJ2-2, the V gene TRBV29-1; D unclear. CDR1 and CDR2 (germline): SQVTM, ANQGSEA. The CDR3 length is 12 residues. V was cut by 5 bases and J by 5 bases, with 9 bases left in between. CDR3 sequence: CSVTHITGELFF. The CDR3 nucleotides are TGCAGCGTTACCCACATAACCGGGGAGCTGTTTTTT.

The chain carries TRBV6-1 and TRBJ1-2; D ambiguous. Per the germline V gene, CDR1 is MNHNS and CDR2 is SASEGT. There are 14 residues in the CDR3. V lost 6 bases to trimming and J lost 3 bases, with 14 bases between them. The CDR3 sequence is CASRAPAGYYGYTF. CDR3 nucleotide sequence: TGTGCCAGCAGAGCCCCGGCGGGATACTATGGCTACACCTTC.

V gene TRBV12-3 or TRBV12-4 combines with J gene TRBJ1-5; D might be TRBD1 (5 bases). With 7 bases removed from V and 3 bases from J, the gap between germline ends came to 16 bases. This CDR3 is built from 15 residues. Here the CDR3 DNA reads TGTGCCAGCACCCTGCAGGGTTCCACCAATCAGCCCCAGCATTTT. It yields the protein CASTLQGSTNQPQHF.

This clonotype has only a few counts. The CDR3 reads CASRVSRTGLSSPLHF. CDR3 nucleotides: TGTGCCAGCAGAGTGTCCCGGACAGGGCTCAGTTCACCCCTCCACTTT. The rearrangement links TRBV28 to TRBJ1-6; TRBD1 matches 8 bases. V was pared by 6 bases and J by 9 bases, with 13 bases of the junction left unmatched. There are 16 residues in the CDR3. The germline V gene has CDR1 MDHEN and CDR2 SYDVKM.

The chain links TRBV6-2 or TRBV6-3 to TRBJ2-3, with 8 bases that match TRBD1. The CDR3 totals 16 residues. The trim removed 5 bases at V and 1 base at J, leaving 8 bases unmatched. The germline V gene encodes CDR1 MNHEY and CDR2 SVGEGT. The CDR3 region has the DNA TGTGCCAGCAGTACCCCGACAGGGGTCCGCACAGATACGCAGTATTTT. Residues: CASSTPTGVRTDTQYF.

This clonotype has just a few counts. This chain joins TRBV11-2 and TRBJ2-1, with 8 bases fitting TRBD1. In germline, CDR1 is SGHAT, CDR2 FQNNGV. The CDR3 runs to 17 residues. V was pared by 4 bases and J by 10 bases, with 18 bases of the junction left unmatched. The CDR3 bases are TGTGCCAGCAGCTCGCCCCCCCGGGACAGGTTTCTGGGCGAGCAGTTCTTC. Amino acid sequence: CASSSPPRDRFLGEQFF.

This clonotype has more than one count but fewer than ten. The chain employs TRBV7-8 and TRBJ1-4; 10 bases agree with TRBD1. CDR1 is SGHVS and CDR2 is FQNEAQ in the germline V gene. The CDR3 consists of 17 residues. With V trimmed by 2 bases and J by 3 bases, 6 bases remained unmatched. The CDR3 DNA sequence: TGTGCCAGCAGCTTAAGAGGACAGGGGGTTGCTAATGAAAAACTGTTTTTT. Translation gives CASSLRGQGVANEKLFF.

The chain couples TRBV29-1 to TRBJ2-7, with TRBD2 identical over 8 bases. The CDR3 is 11 amino acids. CDR1 is SQVTM and CDR2 is ANQGSEA in the germline V gene. V dropped 4 bases and J dropped 6; count of bases not matched to a gene: 2. The CDR3 reads CSVGLAFEQYF. The CDR3 nucleotides read TGCAGCGTTGGACTAGCGTTCGAGCAGTACTTC.

This chain joins TRBV11-2 and TRBJ2-1; D tentatively reads TRBD1 or TRBD2 (5 bases each). Trimming took 5 bases from V and 4 from J, leaving 24 bases between them. CDR1 is SGHAT and CDR2 is FQNNGV in the germline V gene. The CDR3 loop spans 18 amino acids. As DNA, the CDR3 is TGTGCCAGCAGCCAGACCGGGGCAGGGTTGAAAAGATACAATGAGCAGTTCTTC. It translates to CASSQTGAGLKRYNEQFF.

This chain links TRBV3-1 with TRBJ2-1; D is possibly TRBD1 (5 bases). The CDR3 covers 15 residues. CDR1 is LGHDT, CDR2 YNNKEL, per germline (reference sequence). V lost 1 base, J lost 6 bases, and 13 bases lay in between. CDR3 bases: TGTGCCAGCAGCCAAGGCGGACACCCTGGCAATGAGCAGTTCTTC. Protein: CASSQGGHPGNEQFF.

V and J are TRBV6-5 and TRBJ1-3; 7 nucleotides match TRBD1. Germline loops: CDR1 MNHEY, CDR2 SVGAGI. V lost 0 bases to trimming and J lost 0 bases; unmatched junction nucleotides: 8. This CDR3 has 18 residues. The CDR3 is CASSYSRPDRLSGNTIYF. CDR3 in DNA: TGTGCCAGCAGTTACTCCCGACCGGACAGGCTCTCTGGAAACACCATATATTTT.